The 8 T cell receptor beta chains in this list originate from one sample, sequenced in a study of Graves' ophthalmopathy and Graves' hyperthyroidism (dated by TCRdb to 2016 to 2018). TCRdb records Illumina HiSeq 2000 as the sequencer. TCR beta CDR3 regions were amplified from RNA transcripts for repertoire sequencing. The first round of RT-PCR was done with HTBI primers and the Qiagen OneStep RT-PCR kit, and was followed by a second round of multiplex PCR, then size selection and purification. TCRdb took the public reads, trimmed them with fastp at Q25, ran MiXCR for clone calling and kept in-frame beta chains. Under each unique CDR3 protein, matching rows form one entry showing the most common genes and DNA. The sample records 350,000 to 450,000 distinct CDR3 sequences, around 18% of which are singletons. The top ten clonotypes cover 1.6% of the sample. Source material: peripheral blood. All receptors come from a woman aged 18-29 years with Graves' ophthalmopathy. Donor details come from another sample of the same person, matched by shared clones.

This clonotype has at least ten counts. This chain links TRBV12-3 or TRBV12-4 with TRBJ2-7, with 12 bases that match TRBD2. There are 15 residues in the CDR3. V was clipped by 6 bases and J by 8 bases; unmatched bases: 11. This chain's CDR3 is CASSPLTSGGLQQYF. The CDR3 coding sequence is TGTGCCAGCAGCCCCTTGACTAGCGGGGGATTGCAGCAGTACTTC.

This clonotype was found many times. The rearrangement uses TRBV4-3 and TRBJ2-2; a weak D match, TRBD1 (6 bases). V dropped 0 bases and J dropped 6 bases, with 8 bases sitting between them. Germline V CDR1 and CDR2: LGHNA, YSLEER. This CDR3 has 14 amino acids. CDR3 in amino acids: CASSQDTGPGELFF. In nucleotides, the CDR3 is TGCGCCAGCAGCCAAGATACAGGGCCCGGGGAGCTGTTTTTT.

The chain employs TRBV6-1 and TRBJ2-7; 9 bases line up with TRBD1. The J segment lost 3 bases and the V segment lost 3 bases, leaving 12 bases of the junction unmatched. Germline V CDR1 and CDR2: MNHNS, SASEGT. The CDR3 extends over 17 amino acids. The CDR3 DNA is TGTGCCAGCAGTGATGGCGGGTGGAAGACAGGGGGCTACGAGCAGTACTTC. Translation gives CASSDGGWKTGGYEQYF.

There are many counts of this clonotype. CDR3 nucleotides: TGTGCCAGCAGTCCGCCCATCTTGGGTAACACTGAAGCTTTCTTT. Translated: CASSPPILGNTEAFF. The rearrangement links TRBV27 to TRBJ1-1; D is undetermined. The CDR3 runs to 15 residues. V dropped 5 bases and J dropped 2 bases, with 15 bases sitting between them. Germline CDR1 is MNHEY and CDR2 is SMNVEV (reference sequence).

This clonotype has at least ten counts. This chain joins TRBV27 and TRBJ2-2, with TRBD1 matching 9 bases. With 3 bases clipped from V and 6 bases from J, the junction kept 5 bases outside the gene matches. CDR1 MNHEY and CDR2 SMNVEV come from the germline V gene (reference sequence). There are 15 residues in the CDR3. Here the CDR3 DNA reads TGTGCCAGCAGTTTGACGGACAGGGGCGCCGGGGAGCTGTTTTTT. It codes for CASSLTDRGAGELFF.

CDR3 DNA: TGTGCCAGCAGCGTGGGGACAGGGGGCGCAGGCTATGGCTACACCTTC. The encoded protein is CASSVGTGGAGYGYTF. The chain couples TRBV9 to TRBJ1-2; 12 bases align to TRBD1. The germline V gene encodes CDR1 SGDLS and CDR2 YYNGEE. Unmatched junction bases numbered 6, after V lost 2 bases and J lost 4 bases. This CDR3 spans 16 amino acids.

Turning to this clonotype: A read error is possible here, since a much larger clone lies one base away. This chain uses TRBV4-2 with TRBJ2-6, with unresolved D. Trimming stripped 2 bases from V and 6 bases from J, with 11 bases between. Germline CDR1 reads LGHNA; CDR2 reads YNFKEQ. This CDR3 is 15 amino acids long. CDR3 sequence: CASSQQDLEANVLTF. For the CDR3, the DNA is TGTGCCAGCAGCCAACAAGACTTAGAGGCCAACGTCCTGACTTTC.

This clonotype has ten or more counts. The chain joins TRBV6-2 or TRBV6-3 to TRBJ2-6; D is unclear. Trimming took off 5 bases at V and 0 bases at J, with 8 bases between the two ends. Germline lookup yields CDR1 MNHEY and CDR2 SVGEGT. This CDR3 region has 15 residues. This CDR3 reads CASSPWPSGANVLTF. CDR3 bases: TGTGCCAGCAGTCCTTGGCCCTCTGGGGCCAACGTCCTGACTTTC.